A selection of T cell receptor beta chains follows, all from one sample in a study of blood T cell repertoires in COVID-19. The data were produced by immunoSEQ multiplex PCR, yet TCRdb's version contains in-frame clones alone and is incomplete. Of approximately 470,000 clones in the sample, roughly 85% were seen once. The sequencing sample was made of peripheral blood. Receptors were obtained from a human donor in a cohort sampled during active COVID-19. Each CDR3 is given with its conserved first and last residue. Each record gives: J gene, D gene, clone size, V gene, CDR3 protein, CDR3 DNA. A D gene is named only where the DNA matches it firmly. Some rows have no size entry. The others give once, few or many, or a class for an expanded clone.

J gene: TRBJ1-1; D gene: -; clone size: -; V gene: TRBV28; CDR3 protein: CASPPGGALLEAFF; CDR3 DNA: TGTGCCAGCCCCCCGGGGGGGGCACTCCTCGAAGCTTTCTTT
J gene: TRBJ2-7; D gene: TRBD2; clone size: -; V gene: TRBV3-1/TRBV3-2; CDR3 protein: CASSEGLAGVYEQYF; CDR3 DNA: TGTGCCAGCAGCGAAGGACTAGCGGGAGTCTACGAGCAGTACTTC
J gene: TRBJ2-1; D gene: TRBD2; clone size: -; V gene: TRBV19; CDR3 protein: CASKLAGGNEQFF; CDR3 DNA: TGTGCCAGTAAACTAGCGGGAGGGAATGAGCAGTTCTTC
J gene: TRBJ2-1; D gene: TRBD2; clone size: once; V gene: TRBV10-3; CDR3 protein: CAISERETSEGEQFF; CDR3 DNA: TGTGCCATCAGTGAGAGGGAGACTAGCGAGGGTGAGCAGTTCTTC
J gene: TRBJ2-7; D gene: TRBD2; clone size: few; V gene: TRBV29-1; CDR3 protein: CSVELDGLAGERPGTDEQYF; CDR3 DNA: TGCAGCGTTGAGTTAGACGGTCTAGCGGGAGAGCGACCGGGGACGGACGAGCAGTACTTC
J gene: TRBJ1-1; D gene: -; clone size: -; V gene: TRBV9; CDR3 protein: CASSGGGESHPAFF; CDR3 DNA: TGTGCCAGCAGCGGGGGGGGCGAGAGTCACCCAGCTTTCTTT
J gene: TRBJ1-5; D gene: -; clone size: -; V gene: TRBV19; CDR3 protein: CASHERGDRTSNQPQHF; CDR3 DNA: TGTGCCAGTCATGAGAGGGGAGACAGGACCAGCAATCAGCCCCAGCATTTT
J gene: TRBJ2-3; D gene: TRBD2; clone size: -; V gene: TRBV5-1; CDR3 protein: CASSFGLAGGSGDTQYF; CDR3 DNA: TGCGCCAGCAGCTTTGGACTAGCGGGAGGAAGCGGAGATACGCAGTATTTT
J gene: TRBJ1-1; D gene: -; clone size: -; V gene: TRBV11-2; CDR3 protein: CASSLGSGQNTEAFF; CDR3 DNA: TGTGCCAGCAGCTTAGGGAGTGGACAGAACACTGAAGCTTTCTTT
J gene: TRBJ2-1; D gene: TRBD1; clone size: -; V gene: TRBV10-3; CDR3 protein: CAIGDSAYNEQFF; CDR3 DNA: TGTGCCATCGGGGACAGTGCTTACAATGAGCAGTTCTTC
J gene: TRBJ2-6; D gene: TRBD1; clone size: once; V gene: TRBV5-1; CDR3 protein: CASSLEDRGSSGANVLTF; CDR3 DNA: TGCGCCAGCAGCTTGGAAGACAGGGGCAGCTCTGGGGCCAACGTCCTGACTTTC
J gene: TRBJ2-3; D gene: -; clone size: -; V gene: TRBV12-5; CDR3 protein: CASAQTGTDTQYF; CDR3 DNA: TGTGCTAGTGCCCAGACGGGGACAGATACGCAGTATTTT
J gene: TRBJ1-2; D gene: -; clone size: -; V gene: TRBV7-3; CDR3 protein: CASSFGAGNGYTF; CDR3 DNA: TGTGCCAGCAGCTTCGGCGCAGGGAATGGCTACACCTTC
J gene: TRBJ2-7; D gene: -; clone size: -; V gene: TRBV7-9; CDR3 protein: CASSLTLGTPPLEQYF; CDR3 DNA: TGTGCCAGCAGCTTAACCTTGGGGACTCCTCCCCTCGAGCAGTACTTC
J gene: TRBJ1-1; D gene: -; clone size: -; V gene: TRBV5-5; CDR3 protein: CASSWGGGRNTEAFF; CDR3 DNA: TGTGCCAGCAGCTGGGGCGGGGGGCGGAACACTGAAGCTTTCTTT
J gene: TRBJ2-7; D gene: -; clone size: -; V gene: TRBV7-2; CDR3 protein: CASSSEQATTYEQYF; CDR3 DNA: TGTGCCAGCAGCAGTGAGCAGGCTACCACCTACGAGCAGTACTTC
J gene: TRBJ1-5; D gene: -; clone size: -; V gene: TRBV30; CDR3 protein: CAWSVGGGARSNQPQHF; CDR3 DNA: TGTGCCTGGAGTGTAGGCGGCGGGGCGCGAAGCAATCAGCCCCAGCATTTT
J gene: TRBJ1-1; D gene: -; clone size: -; V gene: TRBV7-9; CDR3 protein: CASSSTDSSNTEAFF; CDR3 DNA: TGTGCCAGCAGCTCCACGGACAGCTCAAACACTGAAGCTTTCTTT
J gene: TRBJ1-5; D gene: -; clone size: -; V gene: TRBV10-2; CDR3 protein: CASRGQFNQPQHF; CDR3 DNA: TGCGCCAGCCGTGGACAGTTCAATCAGCCCCAGCATTTT
J gene: TRBJ1-2; D gene: -; clone size: -; V gene: TRBV30; CDR3 protein: CAWSAGGGNYGYTF; CDR3 DNA: TGTGCCTGGAGTGCCGGTGGAGGAAACTATGGCTACACCTTC
J gene: TRBJ1-1; D gene: -; clone size: -; V gene: TRBV18; CDR3 protein: CASSLSMNTEAFF; CDR3 DNA: TGTGCCAGCTCACTGTCCATGAACACTGAAGCTTTCTTT
J gene: TRBJ1-3; D gene: -; clone size: -; V gene: TRBV3-1/TRBV3-2; CDR3 protein: CASSQDGGAANFLGSGNTIYF; CDR3 DNA: TGTGCCAGCAGCCAAGATGGAGGGGCCGCCAATTTCTTAGGCTCTGGAAACACCATATATTTT
J gene: TRBJ2-7; D gene: TRBD1; clone size: -; V gene: TRBV7-2; CDR3 protein: CASSLAPDRGVAYEQYF; CDR3 DNA: TGTGCCAGCAGCTTAGCCCCGGACAGGGGGGTCGCCTACGAGCAGTACTTC
J gene: TRBJ2-3; D gene: TRBD1; clone size: -; V gene: TRBV5-4; CDR3 protein: CASSSGQAESDTQYF; CDR3 DNA: TGTGCCAGCAGCTCGGGACAGGCCGAGTCAGATACGCAGTATTTT
J gene: TRBJ2-1; D gene: TRBD1; clone size: once; V gene: TRBV15; CDR3 protein: CATSRDSGQGRYNEQFF; CDR3 DNA: TGTGCCACCAGCAGAGATTCGGGACAGGGACGTTACAATGAGCAGTTCTTC
J gene: TRBJ2-7; D gene: TRBD2; clone size: once; V gene: TRBV7-2; CDR3 protein: CASSLDLAGGFEQYF; CDR3 DNA: TGTGCCAGCAGCTTAGATCTAGCGGGTGGCTTCGAGCAGTACTTC
J gene: TRBJ2-2; D gene: TRBD2; clone size: -; V gene: TRBV2; CDR3 protein: CASKILAGDTGELFF; CDR3 DNA: TGTGCCAGCAAGATCCTAGCGGGTGACACCGGGGAGCTGTTTTTT
J gene: TRBJ1-2; D gene: TRBD1; clone size: -; V gene: TRBV7-8; CDR3 protein: CASSLAGGGTNYGYTF; CDR3 DNA: TGTGCCAGCAGCTTGGCAGGGGGAGGTACGAACTATGGCTACACCTTC
J gene: TRBJ1-2; D gene: TRBD1; clone size: few; V gene: TRBV5-1; CDR3 protein: CASSSSGTANGYTF; CDR3 DNA: TGCGCCAGCAGCTCGTCAGGGACAGCCAATGGCTACACCTTC
J gene: TRBJ2-3; D gene: -; clone size: -; V gene: TRBV7-2; CDR3 protein: CASSFVGSGGAFTDTQYF; CDR3 DNA: TGTGCCAGCAGCTTTGTGGGTTCTGGCGGGGCCTTCACAGATACGCAGTATTTT
J gene: TRBJ2-7; D gene: TRBD1; clone size: -; V gene: TRBV19; CDR3 protein: CASAQGTAYEQYF; CDR3 DNA: TGTGCCAGTGCCCAGGGGACAGCCTACGAGCAGTACTTC
J gene: TRBJ2-5; D gene: TRBD1; clone size: -; V gene: TRBV11-2; CDR3 protein: CASSPTGGVKTQYF; CDR3 DNA: TGTGCCAGCAGCCCGACAGGGGGCGTAAAGACCCAGTACTTC
J gene: TRBJ1-2; D gene: -; clone size: few; V gene: TRBV19; CDR3 protein: CASRPYREFSYGYTF; CDR3 DNA: TGTGCCAGTCGTCCTTACCGAGAGTTTTCGTATGGCTACACCTTC
J gene: TRBJ2-7; D gene: TRBD1; clone size: few; V gene: TRBV9; CDR3 protein: CASSVGQGFHEQYF; CDR3 DNA: TGTGCCAGCAGCGTAGGACAGGGTTTTCACGAGCAGTACTTC
J gene: TRBJ2-1; D gene: TRBD1; clone size: -; V gene: TRBV23-1; CDR3 protein: CASSHPGQGAGEQFF; CDR3 DNA: TGCGCCAGCAGTCATCCCGGACAGGGGGCTGGTGAGCAGTTCTTC
J gene: TRBJ2-7; D gene: -; clone size: -; V gene: TRBV27; CDR3 protein: CASSSIGQNTPAEQYF; CDR3 DNA: TGTGCCAGCAGTTCCATCGGACAGAATACCCCCGCCGAGCAGTACTTC
J gene: TRBJ1-4; D gene: TRBD1; clone size: -; V gene: TRBV7-8; CDR3 protein: CASSLQGAREKLFF; CDR3 DNA: TGTGCCAGCAGCTTACAGGGGGCGCGAGAAAAACTGTTTTTT
J gene: TRBJ2-7; D gene: TRBD2; clone size: -; V gene: TRBV11-2; CDR3 protein: CASSSPAGVSREQYF; CDR3 DNA: TGTGCCAGCAGCAGCCCAGCGGGAGTATCACGCGAGCAGTACTTC